The 8 T cell receptor beta chains below come from one sample, sequenced in a study of T cells in Graves' hyperthyroidism and ophthalmopathy. Regions amplified from RNA transcripts were the TCR beta CDR3 regions. The study used the HTBI primer set for a first-round RT-PCR of the TCR CDR3. TCRdb re-called the multiplex PCR reads with MiXCR, one entry per CDR3 protein. Of around 300,000 distinct CDR3 sequences detected, approximately 13% appear once; the ten largest clones hold 7% to 9%. Sequences were obtained from blood. These receptors were obtained from a woman aged 35 to 49 with Graves' hyperthyroidism.

This clonotype was seen at least ten times. The genes are TRBV28 and TRBJ2-6, with no clear D. V was pared by 2 bases and J by 1 base, with 9 bases between. CDR1 and CDR2 from the germline V gene are MDHEN and SYDVKM. The CDR3 consists of 16 residues. The CDR3 region is CASSLEAVSGANVLTF. CDR3 DNA sequence: TGTGCCAGCAGTTTAGAGGCCGTTTCTGGGGCCAACGTCCTGACTTTC.

This clonotype was counted at least ten times. V usage is TRBV20-1 and J usage is TRBJ2-7, with D tentatively TRBD1 or TRBD2 (6 bases each). Germline loops: CDR1 DFQATT, CDR2 SNEGSKA (reference sequence). CDR3 length equals 10 residues. The CDR3 is CRAGAGEQYF. As DNA, the CDR3 is TGCAGGGCAGGGGCGGGAGAGCAGTACTTC.

The rearrangement joins TRBV29-1 to TRBJ1-1; 9 bases are a match to TRBD1. Trimming at V came to 6 bases and at J to 7 bases, leaving 15 bases not matched to a gene. The germline V gene has CDR1 SQVTM and CDR2 ANQGSEA. There are 15 residues in the CDR3. The CDR3: CSVGTTRTGEREAFF. In nucleotides, the CDR3 is TGCAGCGTGGGGACGACTAGGACAGGGGAGCGTGAAGCTTTCTTT.

This clonotype was seen only a few times. The chain recombines TRBV27 with TRBJ2-1; 12 bases match TRBD1. V shed 6 bases, J shed 9 bases, and the junction held 12 bases outside the gene matches. Germline CDR1 reads MNHEY; CDR2 reads SMNVEV (reference sequence). This CDR3 is built from 16 residues. Written as DNA, the CDR3 is TGTGCCAGCAGGAGGAACCGGGACAGGGGGCCCGGTGAGCAGTTCTTC. Protein: CASRRNRDRGPGEQFF.

Many counts were recorded for this clonotype. This chain uses TRBV12-3 or TRBV12-4 with TRBJ1-5, with 8 bases that match TRBD1. The CDR3 sequence is 14 residues long. V was pared by 5 bases and J by 5 bases, with 5 bases of the junction left unmatched. CDR3 loop: CASSRTGTDQPQHF. In DNA form, the CDR3 reads TGTGCCAGCAGTCGGACAGGGACCGATCAGCCCCAGCATTTT.

The V gene is TRBV20-1, the J gene TRBJ2-7; TRBD1 is a possible D gene (6 bases). V was cut by 0 bases and J by 1 base, with 13 bases left in between. This CDR3 region has 15 residues. Germline CDR1 reads DFQATT; CDR2 reads SNEGSKA (reference sequence). CDR3 sequence reads: CSARDRGIHSYEQYF. The CDR3 coding sequence is TGCAGTGCTAGAGATAGGGGGATTCATTCCTACGAGCAGTACTTC.

This clonotype was found many times. The chain combines TRBV7-9 with TRBJ1-1; D remains unclear. The CDR3 totals 14 residues. Trimming cost V 3 bases and J 6 bases, with 14 bases left between them. Germline CDR1 SEHNR, CDR2 FQNEAQ (reference sequence). CDR3 nucleotide sequence: TGTGCCAGCAGCTTTCTCGGGAGGATTGCTGAAGCTTTCTTT. It specifies CASSFLGRIAEAFF.

This clonotype was observed many times. The V gene is TRBV20-1, the J gene TRBJ2-5, with D uncertain. V was pared by 0 bases and J by 5 bases, with 4 bases between. Germline assignment: CDR1 DFQATT and CDR2 SNEGSKA (reference sequence). The CDR3 is 11 amino acids. CDR3 protein: CSARDGETQYF. The CDR3 bases are TGCAGTGCTAGAGATGGGGAGACCCAGTACTTC.